The rows below give T cell receptor beta chains drawn from one sample of a study of blood T cell repertoires in COVID-19. Libraries were prepared by immunoSEQ multiplex PCR; TCRdb keeps only in-frame clonotypes and omits some of them. Found here are hundreds of thousands of clones, 75% to 90% of them singletons; the top ten hold 9.5%. The sample was PBMCs or T cells enriched from blood (not recorded which). The receptor source for this set is a woman aged 40 to 50 who had recovered from COVID-19. The CDR3 runs from the conserved cysteine through the conserved F or W. The D gene is left open where the match is weak. A clone size is listed for some rows: how often the clone was seen (once, few, many), or a class if it is expanded.

TRBV24-1	TRBD1	TRBJ2-2	-	CATSDSDREEFGELFF	TGTGCCACCAGTGATTCTGACAGGGAAGAGTTCGGGGAGCTGTTTTTT
TRBV6-2/TRBV6-3	TRBD1	TRBJ2-1	-	CASSYSRTGWVYNEQFF	TGTGCCAGCAGTTACTCCAGGACAGGGTGGGTTTACAATGAGCAGTTCTTC
TRBV19	-	TRBJ1-5	-	CASSKPPHSNQPQHF	TGTGCCAGTAGTAAGCCACCCCATAGCAATCAGCCCCAGCATTTT
TRBV11-3	-	TRBJ2-2	-	CASSKVQSAGELFF	TGTGCCAGCAGCAAGGTACAGAGTGCCGGGGAGCTGTTTTTT
TRBV6-1	-	TRBJ2-7	-	CASERPTQEYEQYF	TGTGCCAGCGAGAGGCCCACTCAAGAGTACGAGCAGTACTTC
TRBV9	-	TRBJ2-2	-	CASSLPGEGTMTGELFF	TGTGCCAGCAGCCTCCCAGGGGAGGGTACGATGACCGGGGAGCTGTTTTTT
TRBV19	-	TRBJ1-2	-	CASSLSSGRYGYTF	TGTGCCAGTAGTTTGTCCAGCGGCCGCTATGGCTACACCTTC
TRBV10-3	-	TRBJ1-1	-	CAVKRSGIENTEAFF	TGTGCCGTTAAACGCTCCGGGATCGAGAACACTGAAGCTTTCTTT
TRBV5-1	-	TRBJ1-6	-	CASRQVPNNSPLHF	TGCGCCAGCAGACAGGTCCCCAATAATTCACCCCTCCACTTT
TRBV18	-	TRBJ2-6	-	CASSPQSGSGANVLTF	TGTGCCAGCTCACCTCAATCAGGCTCTGGGGCCAACGTCCTGACTTTC
TRBV9	TRBD2	TRBJ2-7	-	CASSPRTSASYEQYF	TGTGCCAGCAGCCCTCGAACTAGCGCCTCCTACGAGCAGTACTTC
TRBV19	TRBD2	TRBJ2-2	-	CASSVGRAGVQVTGELFF	TGTGCCAGTAGTGTCGGCAGGGCGGGAGTACAGGTCACCGGGGAGCTGTTTTTT
TRBV28	-	TRBJ2-2	-	CASSLLVQSGELFF	TGTGCCAGCAGTTTATTGGTACAGTCCGGGGAGCTGTTTTTT
TRBV7-6	-	TRBJ2-7	-	CASSLDWGGSRPGEQYF	TGTGCCAGCAGCTTAGATTGGGGCGGAAGCCGCCCTGGAGAGCAGTACTTC
TRBV11-2	TRBD2	TRBJ2-7	-	CASSPGLAGVEQYF	TGTGCCAGCAGCCCGGGCCTAGCGGGAGTCGAGCAGTACTTC
TRBV4-1	TRBD1	TRBJ2-5	-	CASSQDGDRGRTETQYF	TGCGCCAGCAGCCAAGATGGGGACAGGGGGCGCACGGAGACCCAGTACTTC
TRBV30	-	TRBJ1-2	-	CAWSTPNRNYGYTF	TGTGCCTGGAGCACCCCTAATAGAAACTATGGCTACACCTTC
TRBV6-5	-	TRBJ2-7	-	CAVLSTAYEQYF	TGTGCCGTACTTTCCACTGCCTACGAGCAGTACTTC
TRBV6-2/TRBV6-3	-	TRBJ1-5	few	CASSPGLGNQPQHF	TGTGCCAGCAGCCCGGGACTGGGCAATCAGCCCCAGCATTTT
TRBV5-4	-	TRBJ1-2	-	CASSPRGGDYGYTF	TGTGCCAGCAGCCCCCGCGGGGGGGACTATGGCTACACCTTC
TRBV11-2	-	TRBJ1-3	-	CASSLVWTGAGNTIYF	TGTGCCAGCAGCTTAGTTTGGACCGGGGCTGGAAACACCATATATTTT
TRBV6-5	-	TRBJ1-6	-	CASLNSPLHF	TGTGCCAGCCTTAATTCACCCCTCCACTTT
TRBV7-9	TRBD2	TRBJ2-1	-	CASSWMGLAGNNEQFF	TGTGCCAGCAGCTGGATGGGACTAGCGGGGAACAATGAGCAGTTCTTC
TRBV5-1	TRBD1	TRBJ1-4	-	CASSPGGGEANEKLFF	TGCGCCAGCAGCCCTGGAGGGGGCGAGGCTAATGAAAAACTGTTTTTT
TRBV7-3	-	TRBJ2-2	-	CASSTGPNTGELFF	TGTGCCAGCAGTACAGGCCCGAACACCGGGGAGCTGTTTTTT
TRBV7-2	TRBD2	TRBJ2-2	-	CASIPLAGGLNTGELFF	TGTGCCAGCATCCCTCTAGCGGGGGGCCTAAACACCGGGGAGCTGTTTTTT
TRBV7-2	-	TRBJ1-2	-	CASSLGTGFPTNYGYTF	TGTGCCAGCAGCTTAGGGACGGGATTCCCGACTAACTATGGCTACACCTTC
TRBV11-1	TRBD2	TRBJ2-1	once	CASQRASGANFNEQFF	TGTGCCAGCCAACGAGCTAGCGGGGCCAATTTCAATGAGCAGTTCTTC
TRBV2	TRBD2	TRBJ2-3	once	CASFTGGLTTDTQYF	TGTGCCAGCTTTACGGGAGGGCTGACCACAGATACGCAGTATTTT
TRBV19	-	TRBJ1-5	-	CASSGTYYSNQPQHF	TGTGCCAGTAGTGGGACATATTATAGCAATCAGCCCCAGCATTTT
TRBV24-1	-	TRBJ1-3	-	CATSDHPGPAGNTIYF	TGTGCCACCAGTGATCACCCCGGTCCAGCGGGAAACACCATATATTTT
TRBV11-1	-	TRBJ2-5	-	CASSLGQNQETQYF	TGTGCCAGCAGCCTGGGACAAAACCAAGAGACCCAGTACTTC
TRBV5-6	-	TRBJ1-4	-	CASSLAGMGKLFF	TGTGCCAGCAGCTTGGCGGGAATGGGAAAACTGTTTTTT
TRBV6-5	-	TRBJ1-2	-	CASSFNSRYGYTF	TGTGCCAGCAGTTTCAACAGCCGCTATGGCTACACCTTC
TRBV2	-	TRBJ2-1	-	CASSAQGNEQFF	TGTGCCAGCAGTGCCCAGGGCAATGAGCAGTTCTTC
TRBV5-5	TRBD1	TRBJ1-6	-	CASESGQGVYSPLHF	TGTGCCAGCGAATCGGGACAGGGAGTTTATTCACCCCTCCACTTT
TRBV7-2	-	TRBJ1-1	-	CASSLERGTEAFF	TGTGCCAGCAGCTTAGAGCGGGGAACTGAAGCTTTCTTT
TRBV7-8	TRBD2	TRBJ2-1	-	CASSTSGTSGRDEQFF	TGTGCCAGCAGCACTTCCGGGACTAGCGGGAGAGATGAGCAGTTCTTC
TRBV7-3	TRBD1	TRBJ2-1	-	CASTETGTGYNEQFF	TGTGCCAGCACCGAAACCGGGACAGGCTACAATGAGCAGTTCTTC
TRBV3-1/TRBV3-2	TRBD1	TRBJ2-7	-	CASSPISGQGILGAYEQYF	TGTGCCAGCAGCCCTATTTCGGGACAGGGGATTCTAGGTGCCTACGAGCAGTACTTC
TRBV24-1	TRBD2	TRBJ2-1	-	CATSDAGTSGSPYNEQFF	TGTGCCACCAGTGATGCCGGGACTAGCGGGAGCCCCTACAATGAGCAGTTCTTC
TRBV9	-	TRBJ2-2	-	CASSPRLLNTGELFF	TGTGCCAGCAGCCCCCGACTCCTAAACACCGGGGAGCTGTTTTTT
TRBV7-2	TRBD1	TRBJ1-6	-	CASSLPWQGENSPLHF	TGTGCCAGCAGCCTACCGTGGCAGGGGGAAAATTCACCCCTCCACTTT
TRBV7-9	-	TRBJ2-5	few	CASSLGRYDGTQYF	TGTGCCAGCAGCTTAGGCAGGTATGATGGGACCCAGTACTTC
TRBV11-2	-	TRBJ2-7	-	CASSPDGAGQQYF	TGTGCCAGCAGTCCCGATGGCGCGGGGCAGCAGTACTTC
TRBV19	TRBD1	TRBJ2-4	-	CASSSTGNGNIQYF	TGTGCCAGTAGTTCGACAGGGAACGGAAACATTCAGTACTTC
TRBV28	-	TRBJ2-5	-	CASSPRETQYF	TGTGCCAGCAGCCCCAGGGAGACCCAGTACTTC
TRBV19	TRBD1	TRBJ1-1	once	CASSLDTGGSTEAFF	TGTGCCAGTAGTCTGGATACAGGGGGATCCACTGAAGCTTTCTTT
TRBV3-1/TRBV3-2	-	TRBJ2-3	-	CASSQDLGRRLTDTQYF	TGTGCCAGCAGCCAAGATTTGGGGAGGAGGTTGACAGATACGCAGTATTTT
TRBV7-2	-	TRBJ1-4	-	CASSFRGPNEKLFF	TGTGCCAGCAGCTTTAGGGGTCCTAATGAAAAACTGTTTTTT